This T cell receptor beta chain comes out of a study of blood T cell repertoires in COVID-19. Original processing notes: Estimation of nucleated cell counts relied on the amplification of reference gene primers. The data were produced by immunoSEQ multiplex PCR, yet TCRdb's version contains in-frame clones alone and is incomplete. That table supplies the V and J calls and clone size; D and trimming were determined from the DNA. The table shows about 120,000 clones, with 80% to 90% occurring only once. V lost 3 bases and J 2 bases, leaving 10 bases between the germline ends. CDR1 and CDR2 from the germline V gene are MNHEY and SMNVEV (reference sequence). The length of the CDR3 is 15 residues.

This chain uses TRBV27 with TRBJ2-2, with D possibly TRBD1 on 5 matching bases. The source material was peripheral blood. The origin of this receptor is a man older than 75 with active or convalescent COVID-19. CDR3: CASSFGRGNTGELFF. DNA for the CDR3: TGTGCCAGCAGTTTCGGTAGGGGTAACACCGGGGAGCTGTTTTTT.